A single sample gave rise to the 22 T cell receptor beta chains below, sequenced in a study of blood T cells in healthy people across ages (dated by TCRdb to about 2015). The library was produced with 5' RACE. Reads for this sample came from an Illumina HiSeq 2500. A second PCR of roughly 6 to 11 cycles was performed with a sample-barcoded 5' primer and a J-beta primer mix. TCRdb reanalyzed the raw reads on its own, using fastp at Q25 for trimming and MiXCR for clone calling, and kept in-frame beta chains. Identical CDR3 protein sequences are pooled into one entry, listed with their most common genes and DNA. The sample profile shows some 550,000 distinct CDR3 sequences; about 45% of them were found once. The top ten clones comprise roughly 25% of the sample. Material: blood. These receptors all stem from an elderly man in good health.

This clonotype was counted a few times. The chain recombines TRBV7-2 with TRBJ1-5; tentative D call: TRBD1 (5 bases). The germline CDR1 and CDR2 sequences are SGHTA and FQGNSA. This CDR3 has 16 residues. Trimming removed 2 bases from V and 3 bases from J, with 14 bases in between. The CDR3 coding sequence is TGTGCCAGCAGCTTAACCGCGGGACCGGTCAATCAGCCCCAGCATTTT. It codes for CASSLTAGPVNQPQHF.

This clonotype was detected a few times. This chain links TRBV20-1 with TRBJ2-7, with unresolved D. The end of the DNA aligns better with TRBJ2-5, so the J call may be wrong. The CDR3 totals 10 residues. CDR1 is DFQATT and CDR2 is SNEGSKA in the germline V gene (reference sequence). CDR3 region: CSPMHETQYF. Written as DNA, the CDR3 is TGCAGTCCTATGCACGAGACCCAGTACTTC.

V usage is TRBV5-1 and J usage is TRBJ2-5, with 10 bases matching TRBD2. Trimming cost V 4 bases and J 11 bases; bases outside gene matches: 14. The CDR3 is 15 residues long. In germline, CDR1 is SGHRS, CDR2 YFSETQ. CDR3: CASSHLGTSVREQYF. The CDR3 nucleotides read TGCGCCAGCAGCCACCTCGGGACTAGCGTAAGAGAGCAGTACTTC.

The chain recombines TRBV12-3 or TRBV12-4 with TRBJ2-1; no clear D. This CDR3 contains 15 residues. The V gene lost 1 base and the J gene lost 4 bases, with 11 bases spanning the gap. CDR3 sequence (DNA): TGTGCCAGCAGTTTAGGGTCCTTACCGTACAATGAGCAGTTCTTC. Translated: CASSLGSLPYNEQFF.

The chain employs TRBV29-1 and TRBJ1-1, with D unclear. The length of the CDR3 is 13 residues. Per germline, CDR1 SQVTM and CDR2 ANQGSEA. V was trimmed by 8 bases and J by 0 bases, leaving 13 bases between them. CDR3 nucleotides: TGCAGCACTGCTACAAACGTGAACACTGAAGCTTTCTTT. Translation: CSTATNVNTEAFF.

The genes are TRBV5-1 and TRBJ2-1; TRBD2 is a possible D gene (5 bases). The CDR3 runs to 15 residues. V lost 1 base to trimming and J lost 10 bases, with 18 bases between them. CDR1 is SGHRS and CDR2 is YFSETQ in the germline V gene. CDR3 in DNA: TGCGCCAGCAGCTTGACGGCCGCTGTAGCGCTCGAGCAGTTCTTC. Encoded protein: CASSLTAAVALEQFF.

This clonotype showed up just a few times. The chain couples TRBV28 to TRBJ2-6; D is uncertain. CDR3 length: 15 residues. Germline CDR1 and CDR2: MDHEN and SYDVKM. V lost 1 base and J lost 0, with 4 bases in between. DNA of the CDR3: TGTGCCAGCAGTTTATTGAACTCTGGGGCCAACGTCCTGACTTTC. This codes for CASSLLNSGANVLTF. The full variable domain, its missing parts supplied by reference TRBV28 and TRBJ2-6, is DVKVTQSSRYLVKRTGEKVFLECVQDMDHENMFWYRQDPGLGLRLIYFSYDVKMKEKGDIPEGYSVSREKKERFSLILESASTNQTSMYLCASSLLNSGANVLTFGAGSRLTVL.

The V gene is TRBV6-4, the J gene TRBJ1-5; a weak D match, TRBD1 (5 bases). Between the trimmed V and J ends, which lost 4 bases and 6 bases, there was a span of 13 bases. CDR1 is MRHNA, CDR2 SNTAGT, per germline. The length of the CDR3 is 14 residues. The CDR3 reads CASSASGTGQPQHF. For the CDR3, the DNA is TGTGCCAGCAGTGCTTCAGGGACCGGTCAGCCCCAGCATTTT.

The J gene is TRBJ1-5, the V gene TRBV20-1; tentative D call: TRBD1 (6 bases). The germline CDR1 and CDR2 sequences are DFQATT and SNEGSKA (reference sequence). The V end was cut by 5 bases, the J end by 7 bases, with 12 bases between. The CDR3 loop spans 12 amino acids. The CDR3 sequence: CSASIQGQPQHF. CDR3 bases: TGCAGTGCTTCAATACAGGGCCAGCCCCAGCATTTT.

This chain uses TRBV6-2 or TRBV6-3 with TRBJ2-5; 9 bases align to TRBD2. Germline CDR1 and CDR2: MNHEY and SVGEGT. V lost 7 bases, J lost 2 bases, and 14 bases stayed unmatched. This CDR3 spans 17 amino acids. The CDR3 nucleotides are TGTGCCAGCAAACTAGGGTCTAGCGGGGTGTTACAAGAGACCCAGTACTTC. Translated, it gives CASKLGSSGVLQETQYF.

V is TRBV20-1 and J is TRBJ2-7; no definite D call. The CDR3 length is 14 residues. Trimming shortened V by 0 bases and J by 1 base, and 10 bases separated the two germline ends. Germline V lookup: CDR1 DFQATT, CDR2 SNEGSKA (reference sequence). The CDR3 region has the DNA TGCAGTGCTAGAGATCAGGCAGGATCCTACGAGCAGTACTTC. Translation gives CSARDQAGSYEQYF.

The CDR3 reads CSVGNLGYGYTF. CDR3 bases: TGCAGCGTAGGCAATCTGGGCTATGGCTACACCTTC. The rearrangement joins TRBV29-1 to TRBJ1-2; D remains ambiguous. This CDR3 is built from 12 residues. Germline values: CDR1 SQVTM, CDR2 ANQGSEA. Trimming stripped 6 bases from V and 4 bases from J, with 12 bases between.

There are a few counts of this clonotype. J is TRBJ2-7 and V is TRBV20-1; tentative D call: TRBD1 (6 bases). Germline V gene lookup returns CDR1 DFQATT and CDR2 SNEGSKA (reference sequence). This CDR3 has 13 residues. V lost 6 bases to trimming and J lost 5 bases, with 17 bases between them. In DNA form, the CDR3 reads TGCAGTGCGAGCCGGGACAATCGCCACGAGCAGTACTTC. This encodes CSASRDNRHEQYF.

This clonotype was seen a handful of times. At one boundary the junction diverges from the germline segment, which might be a read error. The chain combines TRBV7-9 with TRBJ2-1; 10 bases map to TRBD2. The CDR3 extends over 15 amino acids. In germline, CDR1 is SEHNR, CDR2 FQNEAQ (reference sequence). The chain's CDR3 is CASSLASGGINERFF. The CDR3 coding sequence is TGTGCCAGCAGCTTAGCTAGCGGGGGGATCAATGAGCGGTTCTTC.

V gene TRBV7-2 combines with J gene TRBJ2-6, with TRBD1 identical over 10 bases. V lost 5 bases and J lost 3; bases outside the gene matches: 4. Germline assignment: CDR1 SGHTA and CDR2 FQGNSA. The CDR3 totals 16 residues. The CDR3 DNA is TGTGCCAGCAGCCCCCGGACAGGGGGTGGGGCCAACGTCCTGACTTTC. This codes for CASSPRTGGGANVLTF. Drawing the rest from reference TRBV7-2 and TRBJ2-6, the complete variable domain is GAGVSQSPSNKVTEKGKDVELRCDPISGHTALYWYRQSLGQGLEFLIYFQGNSAPDKSGLPSDRFSAERTGGSVSTLTIQRTQQEDSAVYLCASSPRTGGGANVLTFGAGSRLTVL.

The chain recombines TRBV25-1 with TRBJ2-5; D gene uncertain. This CDR3 is 14 amino acids long. CDR1 is MGHDK, CDR2 SYGVNS, per germline. V lost 4 bases and J 4 bases, leaving 13 bases between the germline ends. The CDR3 DNA reads TGTGCCAGCAGTGCCACCAGCGACCCAGAGACCCAGTACTTC. Translated, it gives CASSATSDPETQYF.

V gene TRBV7-9 combines with J gene TRBJ2-7; no reliable D call. This CDR3 has 15 amino acids. V was cut by 6 bases and J by 3 bases, with 18 bases left in between. Germline CDR1 and CDR2: SEHNR and FQNEAQ (reference sequence). CDR3 bases: TGTGCCAGCAGGGGTGTAGATGGACCTTTCTACGAGCAGTACTTC. Translated: CASRGVDGPFYEQYF. The entire variable domain, with the rest obtained from reference TRBV7-9 and TRBJ2-7, is as follows: DTGVSQNPRHKITKRGQNVTFRCDPISEHNRLYWYRQTLGQGPEFLTYFQNEAQLEKSRLLSDRFSAERPKGSFSTLEIQRTEQGDSAMYLCASRGVDGPFYEQYFGPGTRLTVT.

In this sample, this clonotype turned up many times. The chain combines TRBV29-1 with TRBJ2-7; the match to TRBD1 covers 7 bases. Germline lookup yields CDR1 SQVTM and CDR2 ANQGSEA. Trimming took 3 bases from V and 9 from J; bases not matched to a gene: 8. The CDR3 has 12 residues. CDR3 region: CSVDTGDRGQYF. CDR3 nucleotides: TGCAGCGTTGACACAGGGGATCGTGGGCAGTACTTC.

This clonotype has a count of ten or more. V gene TRBV4-2 combines with J gene TRBJ2-1, with TRBD2 matching over 9 bases. The CDR3 loop spans 16 amino acids. Germline CDR1 is LGHNA and CDR2 is YNFKEQ. Trimming took 0 bases from V and 9 from J; bases not matched to a gene: 9. The CDR3 DNA reads as TGTGCCAGCAGCCAAGAGGCGGTAGCGGGAGTGGTTGAGCAGTTCTTC. Its protein product is CASSQEAVAGVVEQFF.

The chain recombines TRBV20-1 with TRBJ2-5; tentative D call: TRBD1 (6 bases). Germline V lookup: CDR1 DFQATT, CDR2 SNEGSKA (reference sequence). The CDR3 has 14 amino acids. V was cut by 2 bases and J by 4 bases, with 14 bases left in between. CDR3 DNA sequence: TGCAGTGCTAGAAACCGGGACAATCGAGAGACCCAGTACTTC. It specifies CSARNRDNRETQYF.

The sample holds a few counts of this clonotype. The chain employs TRBV7-2 and TRBJ2-7; 10 bases agree with TRBD2. V lost 7 bases and J lost 5; bases outside the gene matches: 14. Germline V gives CDR1 SGHTA, CDR2 FQGNSA. CDR3 length: 16 residues. In DNA, the CDR3 is TGTGCCAGCACCGCATCTCCTCTAGCGGGAGTCCACGAGCAGTACTTC. Translated, it gives CASTASPLAGVHEQYF.

The chain combines TRBV12-3 or TRBV12-4 with TRBJ2-5; D gene ambiguous. The J call is doubtful: the DNA matches TRBJ2-7 better. CDR3 length: 13 residues. The CDR3: CASSLGKSDEQYF. The DNA of the CDR3 is TGTGCCAGCAGTTTGGGGAAATCGGACGAGCAGTACTTC.